This T cell receptor beta chain stems from a study of T cell repertoires in cytomegalovirus infection. Across the study: Selection of CMV epitopes for the study included recently identified HLA-C-restricted and well-studied HLA-B-restricted ones.

Study outcomes and limitations: The ex vivo response was dominated by HLA-C-restricted CMV-specific TCR beta clonotypes. Identification of carriers of CMV plus the relevant HLA was achieved through cumulative public TCR beta family frequency.

Trimming pared 0 bases from V and 7 bases from J, leaving 10 bases between. The CDR3 sequence is 14 residues long. Germline V gives CDR1 LNHDA, CDR2 SQIVND (reference sequence). This clonotype has only a few counts. Its target is not known. MiXCR, applied by TCRdb to the reads, yields one record per CDR3 protein. The sample has about 920,000 distinct CDR3 sequences, roughly 31% seen once. The origin of this receptor is a human donor in good health (CMV status not recorded). Some clones in this sample may be carry-over from other donors' samples. The chain employs TRBV19 and TRBJ2-1; D remains ambiguous. Sequenced here: cultured CD8+ T cells from PBMCs, sampled from culture after CMV antigen stimulation. CDR3 DNA: TGTGCCAGTAGTATAGATTTCATGGGGAATGAGCAGTTCTTC. Translated: CASSIDFMGNEQFF.